This T cell receptor beta chain was identified during a study of T cell responses to AZD1222 COVID-19 vaccine. The overall study: Some second doses came at about 4 weeks and others at about 12 weeks; these were pooled.

The method was immunoSEQ multiplex PCR; TCRdb's version includes in-frame clones alone and lacks a portion of them. Altogether under 150,000 clones are present, 75% to 95% being singletons, with the ten largest covering approximately 3%. Study conclusions and caveats: An increase in Spike-specific TCR breadth and depth was observed after two AZD1222 doses.

About this clone: What it recognizes is unknown.

Germline lookup yields CDR1 SGHNT and CDR2 YYREEE (reference sequence). V was shortened by 6 bases and J by 4 bases, with 12 bases between the two germline ends. The CDR3 covers 13 residues. The specimen comprised peripheral blood, sampled on day 0 of AZD1222 vaccination. J is TRBJ2-3 and V is TRBV5-4; no firm D call. The receptor was derived from an adult in good health. The CDR3 here is CASKSPGADTQYF. DNA of the CDR3: TGTGCCAGCAAGAGCCCTGGGGCAGATACGCAGTATTTT.